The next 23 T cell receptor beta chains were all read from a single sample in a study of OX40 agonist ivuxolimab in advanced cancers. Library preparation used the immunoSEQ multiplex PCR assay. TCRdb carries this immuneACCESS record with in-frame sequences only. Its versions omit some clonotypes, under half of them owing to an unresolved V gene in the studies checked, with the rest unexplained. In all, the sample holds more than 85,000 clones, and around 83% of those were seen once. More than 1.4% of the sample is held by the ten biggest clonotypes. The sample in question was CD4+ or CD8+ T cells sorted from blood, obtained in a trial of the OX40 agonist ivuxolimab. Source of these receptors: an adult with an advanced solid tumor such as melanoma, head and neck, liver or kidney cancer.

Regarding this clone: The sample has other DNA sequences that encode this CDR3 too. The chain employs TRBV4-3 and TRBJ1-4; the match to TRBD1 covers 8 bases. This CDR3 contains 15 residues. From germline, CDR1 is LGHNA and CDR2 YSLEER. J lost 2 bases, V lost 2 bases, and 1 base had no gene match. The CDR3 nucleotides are TGCGCCAGCAGCCAACACAGGGGGACTAATGAAAAACTGTTTTTT. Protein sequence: CASSQHRGTNEKLFF.

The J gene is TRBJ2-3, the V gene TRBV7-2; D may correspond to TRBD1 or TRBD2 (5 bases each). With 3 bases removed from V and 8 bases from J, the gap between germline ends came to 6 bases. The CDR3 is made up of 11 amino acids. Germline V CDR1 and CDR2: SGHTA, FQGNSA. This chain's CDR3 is CASSLGVTQYF. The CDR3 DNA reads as TGTGCCAGCAGCTTGGGGGTTACGCAGTATTTT.

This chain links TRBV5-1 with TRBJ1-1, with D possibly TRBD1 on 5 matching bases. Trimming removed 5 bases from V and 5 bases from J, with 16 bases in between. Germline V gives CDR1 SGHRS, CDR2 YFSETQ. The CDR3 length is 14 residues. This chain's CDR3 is CASRPGEQRTEAFF. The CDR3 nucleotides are TGCGCCAGCAGACCGGGGGAACAGCGGACTGAAGCTTTCTTT.

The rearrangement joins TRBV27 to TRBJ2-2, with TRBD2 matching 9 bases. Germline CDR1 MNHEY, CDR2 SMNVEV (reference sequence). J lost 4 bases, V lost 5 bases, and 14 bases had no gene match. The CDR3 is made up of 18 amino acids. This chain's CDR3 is CASSPTVWAGGTTGELFF. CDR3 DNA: TGTGCCAGCAGTCCGACTGTCTGGGCGGGAGGGACCACCGGGGAGCTGTTTTTT.

The CDR3: CASSQPGTSGKYEQYF. CDR3 nucleotide sequence: TGTGCCAGCAGCCAGCCCGGGACTAGCGGGAAATACGAGCAGTACTTC. The V and J genes are TRBV14 and TRBJ2-7, with 13 bases aligning to TRBD2. CDR3 length: 16 residues. Germline V CDR1 and CDR2: SGHDN, FVKESK. J lost 4 bases, V lost 3 bases, and 6 bases had no gene match.

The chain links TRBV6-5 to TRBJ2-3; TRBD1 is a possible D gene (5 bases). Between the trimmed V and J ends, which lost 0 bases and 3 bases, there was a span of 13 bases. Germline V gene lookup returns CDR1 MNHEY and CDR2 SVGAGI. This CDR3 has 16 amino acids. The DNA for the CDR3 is TGTGCCAGCAGTTACTCGAGGCCCCCAGGGACAGATACGCAGTATTTT. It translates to CASSYSRPPGTDTQYF.

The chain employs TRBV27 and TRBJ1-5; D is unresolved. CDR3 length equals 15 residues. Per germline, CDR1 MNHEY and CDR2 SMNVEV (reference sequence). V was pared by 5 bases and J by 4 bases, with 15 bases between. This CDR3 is CASSPPGPANQPQHF. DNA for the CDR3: TGTGCCAGCAGTCCCCCCGGACCGGCGAATCAGCCCCAGCATTTT.

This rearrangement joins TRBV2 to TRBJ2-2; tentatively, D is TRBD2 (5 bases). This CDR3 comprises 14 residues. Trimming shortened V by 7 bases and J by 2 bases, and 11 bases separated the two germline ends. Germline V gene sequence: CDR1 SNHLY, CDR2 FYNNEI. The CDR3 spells CASKGSPNTGELFF. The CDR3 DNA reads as TGTGCCAGCAAAGGGAGCCCAAACACCGGGGAGCTGTTTTTT.

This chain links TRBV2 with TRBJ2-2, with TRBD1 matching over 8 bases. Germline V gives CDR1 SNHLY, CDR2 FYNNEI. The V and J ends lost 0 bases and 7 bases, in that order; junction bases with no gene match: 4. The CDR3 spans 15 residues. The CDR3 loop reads CASSEAAGGGGELFF. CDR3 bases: TGTGCCAGCAGTGAAGCGGCAGGGGGCGGCGGGGAGCTGTTTTTT.

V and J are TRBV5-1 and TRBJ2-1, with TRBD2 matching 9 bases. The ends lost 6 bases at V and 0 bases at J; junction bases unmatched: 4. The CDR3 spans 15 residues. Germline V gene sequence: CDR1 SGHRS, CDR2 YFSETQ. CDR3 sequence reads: CASTSSGSSYNEQFF. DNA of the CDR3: TGCGCCAGCACCAGTAGCGGGAGCTCCTACAATGAGCAGTTCTTC.

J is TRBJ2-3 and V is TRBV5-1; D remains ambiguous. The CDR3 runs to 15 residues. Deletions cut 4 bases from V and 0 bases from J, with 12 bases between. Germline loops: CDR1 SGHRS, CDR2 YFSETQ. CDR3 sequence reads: CASSLNQPSTDTQYF. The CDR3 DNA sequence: TGCGCCAGCAGCCTAAATCAGCCTAGCACAGATACGCAGTATTTT. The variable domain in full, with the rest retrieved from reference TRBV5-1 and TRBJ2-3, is KAGVTQTPRYLIKTRGQQVTLSCSPISGHRSVSWYQQTPGQGLQFLFEYFSETQRNKGNFPGRFSGRQFSNSRSEMNVSTLELGDSALYLCASSLNQPSTDTQYFGPGTRLTVL.

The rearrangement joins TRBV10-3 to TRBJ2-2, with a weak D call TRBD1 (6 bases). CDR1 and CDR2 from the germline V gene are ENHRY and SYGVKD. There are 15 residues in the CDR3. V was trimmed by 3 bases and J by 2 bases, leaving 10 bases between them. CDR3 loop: CAISDPGQNTGELFF. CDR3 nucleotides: TGTGCCATCAGTGACCCGGGACAAAACACCGGGGAGCTGTTTTTT.

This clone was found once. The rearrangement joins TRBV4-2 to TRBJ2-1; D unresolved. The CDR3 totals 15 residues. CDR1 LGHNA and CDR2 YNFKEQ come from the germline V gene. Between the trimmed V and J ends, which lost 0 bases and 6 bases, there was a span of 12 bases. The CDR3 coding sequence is TGTGCCAGCAGCCAAGACGCGGACCCAATCAATGAGCAGTTCTTC. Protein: CASSQDADPINEQFF.

The CDR3 DNA is TGTGCCAGCGGAACAGGGGCACAAGTTAGGGGCTACACCTTC. Its translation: CASGTGAQVRGYTF. The chain employs TRBV28 and TRBJ1-2; 7 bases line up with TRBD1. Trimming took 8 bases from V and 8 from J; bases not matched to a gene: 14. The germline V gene has CDR1 MDHEN and CDR2 SYDVKM. The CDR3 has 14 amino acids.

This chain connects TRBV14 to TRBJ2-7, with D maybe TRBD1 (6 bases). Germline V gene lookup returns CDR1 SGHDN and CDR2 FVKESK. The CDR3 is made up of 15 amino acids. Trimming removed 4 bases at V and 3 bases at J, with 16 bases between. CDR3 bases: TGTGCCAGCAGCCTCTTAGGGGGAAATCTCTACGAGCAGTACTTC. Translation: CASSLLGGNLYEQYF. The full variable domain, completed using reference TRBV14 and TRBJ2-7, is EAGVTQFPSHSVIEKGQTVTLRCDPISGHDNLYWYRRVMGKEIKFLLHFVKESKQDESGMPNNRFLAERTGGTYSTLKVQPAELEDSGVYFCASSLLGGNLYEQYFGPGTRLTVT.

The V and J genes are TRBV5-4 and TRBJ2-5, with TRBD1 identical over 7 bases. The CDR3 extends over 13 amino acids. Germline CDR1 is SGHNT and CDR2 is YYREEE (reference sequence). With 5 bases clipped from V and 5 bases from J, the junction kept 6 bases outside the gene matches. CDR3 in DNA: TGTGCCAGCAGGGCCGGGACAGAGGAGACCCAGTACTTC. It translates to CASRAGTEETQYF.

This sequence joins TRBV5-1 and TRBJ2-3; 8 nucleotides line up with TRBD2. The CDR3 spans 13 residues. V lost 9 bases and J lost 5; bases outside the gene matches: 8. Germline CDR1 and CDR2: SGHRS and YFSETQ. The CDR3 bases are TGCGCCACCTCCCCGGGGGGGGGAGATACGCAGTATTTT. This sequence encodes CATSPGGGDTQYF.

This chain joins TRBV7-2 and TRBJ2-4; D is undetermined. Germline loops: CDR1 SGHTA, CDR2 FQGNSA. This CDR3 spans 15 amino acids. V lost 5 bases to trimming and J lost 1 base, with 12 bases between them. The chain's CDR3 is CASSPLWSAKNIQYF. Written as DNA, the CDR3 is TGTGCCAGCAGCCCCCTCTGGTCGGCCAAAAACATTCAGTACTTC. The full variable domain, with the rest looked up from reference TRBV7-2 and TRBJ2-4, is GAGVSQSPSNKVTEKGKDVELRCDPISGHTALYWYRQSLGQGLEFLIYFQGNSAPDKSGLPSDRFSAERTGGSVSTLTIQRTQQEDSAVYLCASSPLWSAKNIQYFGAGTRLSVL.

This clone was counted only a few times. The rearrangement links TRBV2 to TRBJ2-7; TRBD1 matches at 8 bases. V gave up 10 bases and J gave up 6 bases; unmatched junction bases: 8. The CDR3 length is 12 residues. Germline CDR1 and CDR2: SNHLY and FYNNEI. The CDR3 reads CATVDRVREQYF. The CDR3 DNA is TGTGCCACCGTGGACAGGGTGCGCGAGCAGTACTTC.

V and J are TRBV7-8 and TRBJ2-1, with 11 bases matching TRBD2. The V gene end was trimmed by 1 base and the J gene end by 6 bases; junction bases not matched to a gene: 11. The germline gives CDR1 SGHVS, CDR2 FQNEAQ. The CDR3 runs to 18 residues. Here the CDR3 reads CASSLVLRGLAESNEQFF. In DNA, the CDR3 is TGTGCCAGCAGCTTAGTTCTTCGGGGACTAGCGGAGTCCAATGAGCAGTTCTTC.

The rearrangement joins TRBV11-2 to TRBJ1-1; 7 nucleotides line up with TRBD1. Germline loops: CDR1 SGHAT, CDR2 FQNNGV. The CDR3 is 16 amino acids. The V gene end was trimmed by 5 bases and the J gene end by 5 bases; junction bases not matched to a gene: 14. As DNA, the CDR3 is TGTGCCAGCAGCCCCTACAGGGGAAGCGGCGTAACTGAAGCTTTCTTT. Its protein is CASSPYRGSGVTEAFF.

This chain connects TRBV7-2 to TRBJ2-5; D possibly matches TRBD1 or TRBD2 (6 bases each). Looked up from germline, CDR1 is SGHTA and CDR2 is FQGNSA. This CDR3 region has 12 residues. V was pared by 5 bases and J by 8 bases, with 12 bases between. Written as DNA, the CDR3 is TGTGCCAGCAGCATACAGGGAGGCACCCAGTACTTC. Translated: CASSIQGGTQYF. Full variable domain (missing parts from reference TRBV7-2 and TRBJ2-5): GAGVSQSPSNKVTEKGKDVELRCDPISGHTALYWYRQSLGQGLEFLIYFQGNSAPDKSGLPSDRFSAERTGGSVSTLTIQRTQQEDSAVYLCASSIQGGTQYFGPGTRLLVL.

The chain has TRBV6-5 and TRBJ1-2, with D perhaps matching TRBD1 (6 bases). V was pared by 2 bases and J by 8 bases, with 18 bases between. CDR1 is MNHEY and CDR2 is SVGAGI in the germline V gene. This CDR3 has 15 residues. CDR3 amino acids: CASSYSFRGTGGYTF. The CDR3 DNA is TGTGCCAGCAGTTACAGCTTCAGGGGAACGGGCGGCTACACCTTC.